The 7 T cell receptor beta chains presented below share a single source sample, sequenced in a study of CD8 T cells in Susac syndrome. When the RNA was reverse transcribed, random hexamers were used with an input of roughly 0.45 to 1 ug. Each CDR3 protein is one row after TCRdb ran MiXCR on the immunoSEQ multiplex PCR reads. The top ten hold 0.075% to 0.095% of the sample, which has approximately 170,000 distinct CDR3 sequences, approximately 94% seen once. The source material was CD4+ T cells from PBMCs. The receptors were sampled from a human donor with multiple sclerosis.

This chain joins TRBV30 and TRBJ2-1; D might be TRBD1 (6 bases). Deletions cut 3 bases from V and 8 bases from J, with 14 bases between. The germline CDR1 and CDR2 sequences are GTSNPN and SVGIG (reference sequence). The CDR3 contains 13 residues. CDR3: CAWRDRRKDEQFF. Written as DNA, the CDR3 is TGTGCCTGGAGGGACAGACGGAAGGATGAGCAGTTCTTC.

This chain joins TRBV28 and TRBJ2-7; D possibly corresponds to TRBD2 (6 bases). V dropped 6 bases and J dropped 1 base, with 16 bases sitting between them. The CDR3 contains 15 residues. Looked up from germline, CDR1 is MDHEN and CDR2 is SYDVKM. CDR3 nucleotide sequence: TGTGCCAGCAGCTTTACGGGTGGGAGGTCCTACGAGCAGTACTTC. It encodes CASSFTGGRSYEQYF.

DNA of the CDR3: TGTGCCTGGAGTTATGGTCCTAGCACAGATACGCAGTATTTT. Protein product: CAWSYGPSTDTQYF. The J gene is TRBJ2-3, the V gene TRBV30; unclear D gene. CDR1 is GTSNPN and CDR2 is SVGIG in the germline V gene (reference sequence). This CDR3 has 14 amino acids. V was pared by 2 bases and J by 0 bases, with 9 bases between.

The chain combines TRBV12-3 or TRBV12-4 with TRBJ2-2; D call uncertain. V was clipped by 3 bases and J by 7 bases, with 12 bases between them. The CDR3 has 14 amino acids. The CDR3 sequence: CASSFWPYGGELFF. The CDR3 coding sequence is TGTGCCAGCAGTTTTTGGCCGTACGGCGGGGAGCTGTTTTTT.

The CDR3 here is CAWSTGNSGNTIYF. The CDR3, as DNA: TGTGCCTGGAGCACAGGGAACTCGGGAAACACCATATATTTT. The chain couples TRBV30 to TRBJ1-3; D might be TRBD1 (6 bases). Germline CDR1 reads GTSNPN; CDR2 reads SVGIG (reference sequence). CDR3 length: 14 residues. Trimming took 3 bases from V and 4 from J, leaving 13 bases between them.

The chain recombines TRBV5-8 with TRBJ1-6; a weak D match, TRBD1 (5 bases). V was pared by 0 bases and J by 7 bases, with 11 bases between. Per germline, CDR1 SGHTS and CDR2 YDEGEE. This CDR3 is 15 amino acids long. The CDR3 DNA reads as TGTGCCAGCAGCTTGGCCGGGGGATACAATTCACCCCTCCACTTT. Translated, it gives CASSLAGGYNSPLHF.

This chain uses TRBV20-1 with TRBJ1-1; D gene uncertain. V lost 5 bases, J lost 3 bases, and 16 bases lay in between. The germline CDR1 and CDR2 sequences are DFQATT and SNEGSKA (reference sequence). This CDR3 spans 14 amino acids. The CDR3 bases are TGCAGTGCTCCTAAACTGGACCCCGACACTGAAGCTTTCTTT. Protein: CSAPKLDPDTEAFF.